These T cell receptor beta chains were read from a single sample in a study of CD8 T cells in ankylosing spondylitis. From the 5' RACE reads, TCRdb called clonotypes with MiXCR, one entry per CDR3 protein. The sample lists 350,000 or so distinct CDR3 sequences, about 15% occurring once. Source material: blood, either unsorted or a sorted T cell fraction (not recorded which). Every receptor here comes from a male donor with ankylosing spondylitis or in good health (not recorded which). Each CDR3 is given with its conserved first and last residue. A D gene is named only where the DNA matches it firmly. Some rows have no size entry. The others give once, few or many, or a class for an expanded clone.

D: .
size: many
V: TRBV6-1
J: TRBJ1-1
CDR3: CASSPWTNTEAFF
DNA: TGTGCCAGCAGTCCTTGGACGAACACTGAAGCTTTCTTT

D: .
size: few
V: TRBV12-3/TRBV12-4
J: TRBJ2-3
CDR3: CASSPRDSTQYF
DNA: TGTGCCAGCAGCCCCCGGGACTCGACGCAGTATTTT

D: .
size: few
V: TRBV6-5
J: TRBJ1-4
CDR3: CASSYGVQNEKLFF
DNA: TGTGCCAGCAGTTACGGAGTTCAGAATGAAAAACTGTTTTTT

D: .
size: .
V: TRBV5-1
J: TRBJ2-7
CDR3: CASSLEGGGRYEQYF
DNA: TGCGCCAGCAGCTTGGAAGGAGGGGGCAGGTACGAGCAGTACTTC

D: .
size: few
V: TRBV12-3/TRBV12-4
J: TRBJ1-6
CDR3: CASRVGADNSPLHF
DNA: TGTGCCAGCAGGGTAGGGGCCGATAATTCACCCCTCCACTTT

D: .
size: .
V: TRBV29-1
J: TRBJ1-1
CDR3: CSVGHPNTEAFF
DNA: TGCAGCGTCGGGCACCCGAACACTGAAGCTTTCTTT

D: TRBD2
size: few
V: TRBV20-1
J: TRBJ2-3
CDR3: CSAGTLAGGTDTQYF
DNA: TGCAGTGCTGGGACACTAGCGGGAGGCACAGATACGCAGTATTTT

D: TRBD2
size: many
V: TRBV5-1
J: TRBJ2-2
CDR3: CASSLTGRTTGELFF
DNA: TGCGCCAGCAGCTTGACCGGGAGGACAACCGGGGAGCTGTTTTTT

D: .
size: many
V: TRBV10-2
J: TRBJ1-3
CDR3: CASSESVRSGNTIYF
DNA: TGCGCCAGCAGTGAATCTGTGAGGTCTGGAAACACCATATATTTT

D: TRBD2
size: .
V: TRBV11-1
J: TRBJ2-1
CDR3: CASSLGTSGRREQFF
DNA: TGTGCCAGCAGCTTAGGGACTAGCGGGAGACGGGAGCAGTTCTTC

D: TRBD1
size: few
V: TRBV30
J: TRBJ2-7
CDR3: CAWSVQGAGQYF
DNA: TGTGCCTGGAGTGTGCAGGGGGCGGGTCAGTACTTC

D: .
size: .
V: TRBV20-1
J: TRBJ2-1
CDR3: CSAPILGNSYNEQFF
DNA: TGCAGTGCTCCCATTCTAGGTAATTCCTACAATGAGCAGTTCTTC

D: TRBD2
size: .
V: TRBV6-2/TRBV6-3
J: TRBJ2-1
CDR3: CASSFPRADSGSASLNEQFF
DNA: TGTGCCAGCAGCTTCCCCAGGGCGGATAGCGGGAGCGCTAGTTTAAATGAGCAGTTCTTC

D: .
size: .
V: TRBV3-1
J: TRBJ2-5
CDR3: CASSLRQARRQETQYF
DNA: TGTGCCAGCAGCCTTCGACAGGCGAGGCGTCAAGAGACCCAGTACTTC

D: TRBD1
size: .
V: TRBV27
J: TRBJ1-2
CDR3: CASSLNPGQTYGYTF
DNA: TGTGCCAGCAGCCTGAATCCGGGACAGACCTATGGCTACACCTTC

D: .
size: .
V: TRBV20-1
J: TRBJ2-1
CDR3: CSARGVGLALNEQFF
DNA: TGCAGTGCTAGAGGGGTGGGGCTAGCGCTTAATGAGCAGTTCTTC

D: .
size: few
V: TRBV6-1
J: TRBJ1-2
CDR3: CASSEPGYGYTF
DNA: TGTGCCAGCAGTGAACCTGGGTATGGCTACACCTTC

D: .
size: .
V: TRBV15
J: TRBJ2-7
CDR3: CATSRVGSLSYEQYF
DNA: TGTGCCACCAGCAGAGTCGGCAGCCTGTCCTACGAGCAGTACTTC

D: TRBD1
size: many
V: TRBV5-1
J: TRBJ2-3
CDR3: CASSFDRGGDTQYF
DNA: TGCGCCAGCAGCTTCGACAGGGGTGGAGATACGCAGTATTTT

D: .
size: few
V: TRBV2
J: TRBJ2-5
CDR3: CASALWGEQETQYF
DNA: TGTGCCAGCGCTCTCTGGGGGGAGCAAGAGACCCAGTACTTC

D: .
size: .
V: TRBV27
J: TRBJ2-7
CDR3: CASSSLSAGASYEQYF
DNA: TGTGCCAGCAGTTCCCTCTCCGCGGGGGCCTCCTACGAGCAGTACTTC

D: .
size: .
V: TRBV3-1
J: TRBJ2-7
CDR3: CASSHEYILQGPSYEQYF
DNA: TGTGCCAGCAGCCATGAATATATCCTACAGGGACCTTCCTACGAGCAGTACTTC

D: .
size: few
V: TRBV3-1
J: TRBJ1-1
CDR3: CASSQLPFGVSTEAFF
DNA: TGTGCCAGCAGCCAGCTCCCTTTTGGGGTAAGCACTGAAGCTTTCTTT

D: .
size: few
V: TRBV7-2
J: TRBJ1-6
CDR3: CASSFLTDYNSPLHF
DNA: TGTGCCAGCAGCTTCCTGACGGATTATAATTCACCCCTCCACTTT

D: .
size: .
V: TRBV29-1
J: TRBJ2-5
CDR3: CSVEGAAARYF
DNA: TGCAGCGTTGAGGGGGCGGCAGCTAGGTACTTC

D: TRBD2
size: .
V: TRBV5-1
J: TRBJ2-1
CDR3: CASSLVASGGVYNEQFF
DNA: TGCGCCAGCAGCTTGGTGGCTAGCGGGGGGGTATACAATGAGCAGTTCTTC

D: .
size: .
V: TRBV12-3/TRBV12-4
J: TRBJ2-6
CDR3: CASTHAAQGANVLTF
DNA: TGTGCCAGCACCCATGCGGCGCAGGGGGCCAACGTCCTGACTTTC

D: .
size: .
V: TRBV5-1
J: TRBJ2-1
CDR3: CASSPGRSYNEQFF
DNA: TGCGCCAGCAGCCCGGGCCGCTCCTACAATGAGCAGTTCTTC

D: .
size: .
V: TRBV6-4
J: TRBJ1-1
CDR3: CASRGHPWDTEAFF
DNA: TGTGCCAGCAGAGGACACCCCTGGGACACTGAAGCTTTCTTT

D: TRBD2
size: many
V: TRBV6-2/TRBV6-3
J: TRBJ2-5
CDR3: CASRPFGSRGEETQYF
DNA: TGTGCCAGCAGACCTTTCGGGTCCCGGGGGGAAGAGACCCAGTACTTC

D: .
size: many
V: TRBV5-1
J: TRBJ2-3
CDR3: CASSFMDVSTDTQYF
DNA: TGCGCCAGCAGCTTCATGGACGTATCCACAGATACGCAGTATTTT

D: .
size: .
V: TRBV3-1
J: TRBJ1-1
CDR3: CASSQEYLKGENTEAFF
DNA: TGTGCCAGCAGCCAAGAGTACCTAAAAGGGGAGAACACTGAAGCTTTCTTT

D: .
size: few
V: TRBV4-1
J: TRBJ2-3
CDR3: CASSQPTDTQYF
DNA: TGCGCCAGCAGCCAGCCTACAGATACGCAGTATTTT

D: .
size: .
V: TRBV3-1
J: TRBJ1-4
CDR3: CASKAPSEKLFF
DNA: TGTGCCAGCAAGGCACCTTCAGAAAAACTGTTTTTT

D: .
size: .
V: TRBV7-2
J: TRBJ2-2
CDR3: CASSFPLRTGPTGELFF
DNA: TGTGCCAGCAGCTTCCCACTCAGGACCGGGCCCACCGGGGAGCTGTTTTTT

D: .
size: .
V: TRBV20-1
J: TRBJ1-6
CDR3: CSATGAVNSPLHF
DNA: TGCAGTGCTACCGGGGCCGTTAATTCACCCCTCCACTTT

D: .
size: once
V: TRBV12-3/TRBV12-4
J: TRBJ2-7
CDR3: CASGRLLEQYF
DNA: TGTGCCAGCGGACGACTGCTCGAGCAGTACTTC

D: .
size: few
V: TRBV5-1
J: TRBJ2-3
CDR3: CASSSSGPLTDTQYF
DNA: TGCGCCAGCAGCTCGAGCGGGCCCCTTACAGATACGCAGTATTTT

D: .
size: few
V: TRBV29-1
J: TRBJ1-1
CDR3: CSAGPGPMNTEAFF
DNA: TGCAGCGCCGGACCAGGACCCATGAACACTGAAGCTTTCTTT

D: TRBD1
size: .
V: TRBV20-1
J: TRBJ1-6
CDR3: CSARAQGAAYNSPLHF
DNA: TGCAGTGCTAGAGCACAGGGGGCTGCCTATAATTCACCCCTCCACTTT

D: .
size: few
V: TRBV5-1
J: TRBJ1-6
CDR3: CASSSDDNSPLHF
DNA: TGCGCCAGCAGCTCTGACGATAATTCACCCCTCCACTTT

D: .
size: few
V: TRBV20-1
J: TRBJ2-1
CDR3: CSAGGGDSGEQFF
DNA: TGCAGTGCTGGGGGTGGTGATTCGGGGGAGCAGTTCTTC

D: TRBD1
size: .
V: TRBV28
J: TRBJ1-4
CDR3: CASSPQTGWVEKLFF
DNA: TGTGCCAGCAGCCCCCAGACAGGGTGGGTTGAAAAACTGTTTTTT

D: .
size: .
V: TRBV29-1
J: TRBJ1-2
CDR3: CSVEDAQGYTF
DNA: TGCAGCGTTGAAGATGCACAAGGCTACACCTTC

D: .
size: many
V: TRBV7-9
J: TRBJ2-1
CDR3: CASSSYTFDLDNEQFF
DNA: TGTGCCAGCAGCTCCTACACATTCGACTTAGACAATGAGCAGTTCTTC

D: .
size: few
V: TRBV7-8
J: TRBJ1-2
CDR3: CASSFSAAVNYGYTF
DNA: TGTGCCAGCAGCTTCTCTGCGGCAGTCAACTATGGCTACACCTTC

D: .
size: .
V: TRBV12-3/TRBV12-4
J: TRBJ1-1
CDR3: CASRTGGQAFF
DNA: TGTGCCAGCAGAACCGGGGGGCAAGCTTTCTTT

D: .
size: .
V: TRBV10-3
J: TRBJ2-3
CDR3: CATKVRPDTDTQYF
DNA: TGTGCCACCAAGGTGAGGCCAGACACAGATACGCAGTATTTT

D: .
size: .
V: TRBV5-1
J: TRBJ2-3
CDR3: CASSLEGRRGLDTQYF
DNA: TGCGCCAGCAGCTTGGAGGGGCGGCGGGGTTTAGATACGCAGTATTTT

D: TRBD1
size: many
V: TRBV7-2
J: TRBJ2-3
CDR3: CASRTGGADTQYF
DNA: TGTGCCAGCAGAACAGGGGGCGCAGATACGCAGTATTTT

D: TRBD2
size: .
V: TRBV5-1
J: TRBJ2-7
CDR3: CASSPGLAGGPSEQYF
DNA: TGCGCCAGCAGCCCGGGACTAGCGGGAGGGCCCTCCGAGCAGTACTTC

D: TRBD1
size: .
V: TRBV20-1
J: TRBJ1-4
CDR3: CSASQGAANEKLFF
DNA: TGCAGTGCTAGCCAGGGGGCAGCTAATGAAAAACTGTTTTTT

D: TRBD1
size: many
V: TRBV5-1
J: TRBJ1-1
CDR3: CASSNLGQGNTEAFF
DNA: TGCGCCAGCAGCAACCTCGGACAGGGGAACACTGAAGCTTTCTTT

D: .
size: many
V: TRBV6-1
J: TRBJ2-7
CDR3: CASSGYGTFSYEQYF
DNA: TGTGCCAGCAGTGGCTACGGGACTTTTTCCTACGAGCAGTACTTC

D: .
size: many
V: TRBV12-3/TRBV12-4
J: TRBJ2-3
CDR3: CASSLTSLDTQYF
DNA: TGTGCCAGCAGCCTGACTAGTTTGGATACGCAGTATTTT